The 3 T cell receptor beta chains given below trace back to one sample, sequenced in a study of beta chain features in type 1 diabetes. Expressed TCRB transcripts were sequenced after all isolated RNA was converted to cDNA. The repertoire was sequenced with immunoSEQ multiplex PCR; TCRdb's copy has only in-frame clones and lacks some. In the table there are 10,000 to 15,000 clones, 46% of which are singletons. The sequenced material came from stem cell memory CD4+ T cells from blood. The receptors shown here come from a man between 18 and 29 years old in good health.

CDR3 DNA: TGTGCCATCAGTGAGTCGCCCGGACAGGGCACTGAAGCTTTCTTT. Encoded protein: CAISESPGQGTEAFF. The genes are TRBV10-3 and TRBJ1-1, with 8 bases identical to TRBD1. V lost 0 bases, J lost 4 bases, and 4 bases stayed unmatched. The germline CDR1 and CDR2 sequences are ENHRY and SYGVKD. This CDR3 contains 15 residues.

This chain links TRBV7-2 with TRBJ1-3, with 7 bases fitting TRBD1. Germline V CDR1 and CDR2: SGHTA, FQGNSA. The CDR3 consists of 15 residues. V shed 5 bases and J 2 bases; nucleotides not matched to a gene: 6. The DNA of the CDR3 is TGTGCCAGCAGCGGACAGGTGGATACTGGAAACACCATATATTTT. It codes for CASSGQVDTGNTIYF.

Remarks on this clone: At one end, the junction sequence differs from germline, possibly due to a read error. The J gene is TRBJ2-5, the V gene TRBV2; 7 bases match TRBD2. The length of the CDR3 is 15 residues. CDR1 SNHLY and CDR2 FYNNEI come from the germline V gene. As DNA, the CDR3 is TGTGCAAGCAAGGGGAGGGCCTGGGAGCAAGAGACCCAGTACTTC. This gives the protein CASKGRAWEQETQYF.